This T cell receptor beta chain was captured in a study of blood T cell repertoires in COVID-19 (dated by TCRdb to the early 2020s). Looking at the study overall: Collaborator samples came from the United States, Italy and Spain and covered acute and convalescent phases of COVID-19. Where HLA class I and class II types were available, the types were taken from metadata supplied by the sample provider, not from assay-based typing. The samples were drawn from two sources: the first 160 participants of the ongoing ImmuneRACE study, and 1,000 to 1,500 subjects contributed by 6 global collaborators. The repertoires were made available in a free public database intended to serve as a resource for research on the immune response to SARS-CoV-2. Deeply sampled blood TCRbeta repertoires from subjects exposed to, actively infected with, or recovered from COVID-19 were included in the dataset. The prospective study material was composed of cDNA or gDNA derived from T cells, B-cell-depleted T cells, or PBMCs. Nearly every sample came with metadata listing a de-identified subject ID, COVID-19 status, age in years and sex. The full study reports these points: The quantity of clinical and demographic metadata differed by source and by participant and was supplied without curation.

Trimming costs V 4 bases and J 1 base, and their ends lie 11 bases apart. The CDR3 spans 15 residues, from the cysteine through the phenylalanine. Just the 45-base CDR3 DNA is kept, in frame starting at base 1. The germline V gene gives CDR1 as SGHRS and CDR2 as YFSETQ. A remark on this clone: No antigen is known for it. Per-nucleotide qualities are absent, and no much larger clonotype sits a single base away.

The immunoSEQ Assay, a bias-controlled multiplex PCR, was used to amplify TCRbeta CDR3 regions from genomic DNA. In the source study's methods: Nucleated cell counts per sample were estimated from amplification of reference gene primers within the assay. Sequence reads were collapsed and filtered to measure the absolute abundance of every unique TCRbeta CDR3 rearrangement. For each sample, productive Simpson clonality was calculated by taking the square root of Simpson's diversity index across productive rearrangements. TCRdb carries this immuneACCESS record with in-frame sequences only. Its versions omit some clonotypes, under half of them owing to an unresolved V gene in the studies checked, with the rest unexplained. The D gene and trimming were derived from the DNA, and the V and J assignments and clone size from that table. This sample gives about 130,000 clones in total; 84% of them show up just once. Jointly, the top ten make up about a sixth of the sample.

The collaborating institutions used their own protocols to collect whole blood in K2EDTA tubes. Collaborator samples were shipped for TCRbeta analysis as frozen whole blood, isolated PBMCs, or DNA extracted from either sample type. This sequence uses TRBV5-1 and TRBJ2-2; perhaps TRBD1 is the D gene, with 6 bases matching. The sample taken for sequencing was peripheral blood. The receptor was derived from a woman over 75 with acute or convalescent COVID-19. The CDR3 corresponds to CASSPRGQNTGELFF. The bases are TGCGCCAGCAGCCCACGGGGACAGAACACCGGGGAGCTGTTTTTT.